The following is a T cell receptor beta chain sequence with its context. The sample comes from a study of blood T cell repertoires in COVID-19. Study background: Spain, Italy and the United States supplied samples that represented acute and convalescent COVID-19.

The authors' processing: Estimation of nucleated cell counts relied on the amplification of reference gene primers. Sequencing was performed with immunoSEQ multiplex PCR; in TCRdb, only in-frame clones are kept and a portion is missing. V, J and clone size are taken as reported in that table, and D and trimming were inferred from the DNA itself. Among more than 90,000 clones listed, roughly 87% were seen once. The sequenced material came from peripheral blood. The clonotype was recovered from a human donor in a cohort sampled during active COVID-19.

The CDR3, as DNA: TGTGCCAGCAGTCTACTTACAGGGGCCATAAACACTGAAGCTTTCTTT. Residues: CASSLLTGAINTEAFF. V is TRBV27 and J is TRBJ1-1; TRBD1 agrees at 7 bases. The CDR3 is 16 residues long. Germline assignment: CDR1 MNHEY and CDR2 SMNVEV (reference sequence). V lost 5 bases, J lost 2 bases, and 11 bases stayed unmatched.